This TCR beta chain stems from a study of blood T cells in healthy people across ages. Study information: Template switching caught about one barcoded beta molecule for each two T cells. Study findings and constraints: The long-lived group displayed more naive CD4+ cells, plus higher diversity, than the aged donors did.

This clonotype was recorded a few times. The antigen is undetermined. V lost 4 bases and J 4 bases, leaving 11 bases between the germline ends. Germline CDR1 reads MNHNS; CDR2 reads SASEGT. The CDR3 has 14 residues. Primed by a sample-barcoded 5' primer and a J-beta primer mix, a second PCR proceeded for 7 to 11 cycles. Carrying 12 random nucleotides, a template-switch adaptor labeled each individual cDNA molecule. There were at least 2.5 million CDR3-containing paired-end reads obtained from each sample. TCRdb ran MiXCR on the 5' RACE reads and lists one entry per CDR3 protein. The sample has 700,000 to 850,000 distinct CDR3 sequences, roughly 34% seen once.

Source material: blood. This TCR came from a man aged 18 to 35 in good health. This chain links TRBV6-1 with TRBJ1-5; TRBD1 is a possible D gene (5 bases). The DNA for the CDR3 is TGTGCCAGCAGTGCGGGGCAGCTAAATCAGCCCCAGCATTTT. As protein: CASSAGQLNQPQHF.